A single TCR beta chain is shown here with its context. In the original workflow: Estimation of nucleated cell counts was performed using reference gene primer amplification. TCRdb's copy holds only in-frame clones and misses some; the assay was immunoSEQ multiplex PCR. Clone size and the V and J calls come from that table; the DNA yielded D and trimming. The sample lists roughly 71,000 clones; 86% were seen once. The CDR3 is 14 amino acids. Germline V gene sequence: CDR1 SGHTA, CDR2 FQGNSA. The ends lost 2 bases at V and 9 bases at J; junction bases unmatched: 7. This sample was taken from a study of blood T cell repertoires in COVID-19. Background on the study: From the United States, Italy and Spain came samples of acute and convalescent COVID-19. Nucleic acid was either cDNA or gDNA, and it came from T cells, B-cell-depleted T cells, or PBMCs.

This sequence originates from a man aged 25-45 years with acute or convalescent COVID-19. The specimen was peripheral blood. The V gene is TRBV7-2, the J gene TRBJ1-5; 7 bases align to TRBD1. The CDR3 region has the DNA TGTGCCAGCAGCTTATACAGGGGTTCCTGGCCCCAGCATTTT. Its translation is CASSLYRGSWPQHF.